This T cell receptor beta chain was sequenced for a study of T cell repertoires in cytomegalovirus infection. About the research overall: Public TCR beta signature analysis indicated the presence of both CMV infection and matching HLA type.

Using its own MiXCR run on the reads, TCRdb lists one record per CDR3 protein. The sample has approximately 490,000 distinct CDR3 sequences, over 9% seen once. The CDR3 extends over 15 amino acids. The germline CDR1 and CDR2 sequences are MNHEY and SMNVEV (reference sequence). Trimming removed 5 bases from V and 1 base from J; junction bases left unmatched: 4. This receptor was taken from a human donor in good health (CMV status not recorded). Some clones in this sample may be carry-over from other donors' samples. The J gene is TRBJ2-7, the V gene TRBV27, with 11 bases that match TRBD2. Material: PBMCs. CDR3 residues: CASSPSGRLSYEQYF. The CDR3 DNA reads TGTGCCAGCAGTCCTAGCGGGAGGCTTTCCTACGAGCAGTACTTC.